In this sample, the clone carrying this T cell receptor beta chain turned up a few times. Antigen unknown. CDR1 and CDR2 (germline): DFQATT, SNEGSKA (reference sequence). V dropped 0 bases and J dropped 3; count of bases not matched to a gene: 8. The CDR3 spans 16 residues. This record belongs to a study of blood T cells in healthy people across ages. Regarding the study as a whole: Naive CD4+ cell counts and diversity both ran higher in long-lived than in aged donors. Researchers deemed the diversity estimates from one million T cells underestimates.

A second about 6 to 12 cycle PCR used barcoded and J-beta primers. MiXCR, applied by TCRdb to the 5' RACE reads, yields one record per CDR3 protein. This table holds more than 800,000 distinct CDR3 sequences, less than 35% found once. The chain recombines TRBV20-1 with TRBJ1-5, with TRBD1 matching over 7 bases. This receptor was taken from a woman older than 75 in good health. Input material: blood. The chain's CDR3 is CSARDPRTGINQPQHF. The CDR3, as DNA: TGCAGTGCTAGAGACCCCAGGACAGGAATCAATCAGCCCCAGCATTTT.